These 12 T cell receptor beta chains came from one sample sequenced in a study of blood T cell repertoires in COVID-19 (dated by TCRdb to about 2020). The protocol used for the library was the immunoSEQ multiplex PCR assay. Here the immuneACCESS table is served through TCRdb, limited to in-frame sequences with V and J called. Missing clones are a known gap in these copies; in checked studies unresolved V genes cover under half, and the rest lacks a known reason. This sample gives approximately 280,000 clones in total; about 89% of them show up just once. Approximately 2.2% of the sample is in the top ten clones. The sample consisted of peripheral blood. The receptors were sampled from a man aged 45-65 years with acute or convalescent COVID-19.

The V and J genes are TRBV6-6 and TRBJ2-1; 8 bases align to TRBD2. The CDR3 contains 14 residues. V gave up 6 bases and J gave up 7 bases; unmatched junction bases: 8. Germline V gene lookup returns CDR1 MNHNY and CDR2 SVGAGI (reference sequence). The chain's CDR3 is CASSSSGGRNEQFF. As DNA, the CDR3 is TGTGCCAGCAGCAGCAGCGGGGGTAGGAATGAGCAGTTCTTC.

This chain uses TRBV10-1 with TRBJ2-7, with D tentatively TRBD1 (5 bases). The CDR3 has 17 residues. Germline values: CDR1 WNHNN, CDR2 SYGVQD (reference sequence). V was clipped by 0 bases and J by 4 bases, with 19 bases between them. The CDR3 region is CASSESNPGQGYYEQYF. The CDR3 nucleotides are TGCGCCAGCAGTGAGTCGAACCCTGGGCAGGGATATTACGAGCAGTACTTC.

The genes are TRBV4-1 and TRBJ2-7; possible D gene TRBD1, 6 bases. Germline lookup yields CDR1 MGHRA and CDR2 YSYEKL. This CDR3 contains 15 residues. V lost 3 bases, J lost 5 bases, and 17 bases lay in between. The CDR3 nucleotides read TGCGCCAGCAGCCATGTAGTTGTAGGGGGAAACGAGCAGTACTTC. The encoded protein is CASSHVVVGGNEQYF.

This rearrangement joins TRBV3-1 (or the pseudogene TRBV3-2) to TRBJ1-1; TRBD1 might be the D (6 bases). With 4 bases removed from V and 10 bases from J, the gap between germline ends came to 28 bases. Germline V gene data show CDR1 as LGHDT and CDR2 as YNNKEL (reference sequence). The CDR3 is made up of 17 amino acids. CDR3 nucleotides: TGTGCCAGCAGCCCGACTCTAAAGACAGGAGCGGAAGGAGTAGCTTTCTTT. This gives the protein CASSPTLKTGAEGVAFF.

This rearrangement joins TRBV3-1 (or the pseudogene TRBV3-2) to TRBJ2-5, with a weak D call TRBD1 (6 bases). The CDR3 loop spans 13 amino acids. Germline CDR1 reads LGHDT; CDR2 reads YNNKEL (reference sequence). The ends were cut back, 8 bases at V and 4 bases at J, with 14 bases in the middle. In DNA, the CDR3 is TGTGCCAGCCGCAGGGGACCGGGAGAGACCCAGTACTTC. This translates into CASRRGPGETQYF.

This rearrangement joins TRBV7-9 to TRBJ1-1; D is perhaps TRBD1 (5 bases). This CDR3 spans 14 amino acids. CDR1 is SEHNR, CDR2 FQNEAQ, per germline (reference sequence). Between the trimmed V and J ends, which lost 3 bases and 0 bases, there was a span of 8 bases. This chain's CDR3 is CASSLGGLNTEAFF. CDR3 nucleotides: TGTGCCAGCAGCTTGGGGGGGTTGAACACTGAAGCTTTCTTT.

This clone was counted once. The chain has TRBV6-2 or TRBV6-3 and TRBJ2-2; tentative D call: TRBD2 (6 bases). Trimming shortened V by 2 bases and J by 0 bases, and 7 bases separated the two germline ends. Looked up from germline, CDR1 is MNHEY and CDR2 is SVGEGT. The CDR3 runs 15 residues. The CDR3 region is CASSYGTSNTGELFF. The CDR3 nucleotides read TGTGCCAGCAGTTACGGGACTTCGAACACCGGGGAGCTGTTTTTT.

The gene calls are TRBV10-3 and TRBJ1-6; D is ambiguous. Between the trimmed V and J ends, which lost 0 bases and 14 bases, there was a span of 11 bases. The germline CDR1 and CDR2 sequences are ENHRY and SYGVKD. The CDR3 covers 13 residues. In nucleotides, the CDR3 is TGTGCCATCAGTGAGTCGGCGGTGTTCACCCTCCACTTT. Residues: CAISESAVFTLHF.

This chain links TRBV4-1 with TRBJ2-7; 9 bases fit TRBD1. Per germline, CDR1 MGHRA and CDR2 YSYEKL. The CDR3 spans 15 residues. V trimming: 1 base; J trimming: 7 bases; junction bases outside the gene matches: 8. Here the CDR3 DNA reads TGCGCCAGCAGCCAAGGGGGGACAGGGCCGGGGGAGCAGTACTTC. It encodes CASSQGGTGPGEQYF.

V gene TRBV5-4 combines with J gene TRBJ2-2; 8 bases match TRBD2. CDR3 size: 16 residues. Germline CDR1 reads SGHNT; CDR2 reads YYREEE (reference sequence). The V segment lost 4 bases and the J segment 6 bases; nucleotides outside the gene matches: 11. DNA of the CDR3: TGTGCCAGCAGCCCCGGGACTAGAGGCGTTCCCGGGGAGCTGTTTTTT. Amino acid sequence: CASSPGTRGVPGELFF.

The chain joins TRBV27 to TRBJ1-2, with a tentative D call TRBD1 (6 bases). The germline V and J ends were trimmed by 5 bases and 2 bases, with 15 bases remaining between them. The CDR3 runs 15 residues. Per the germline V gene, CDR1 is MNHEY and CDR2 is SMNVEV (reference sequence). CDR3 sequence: CASSPRTAGNYGYTF. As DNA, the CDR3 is TGTGCCAGCAGTCCGAGGACAGCCGGGAACTATGGCTACACCTTC.

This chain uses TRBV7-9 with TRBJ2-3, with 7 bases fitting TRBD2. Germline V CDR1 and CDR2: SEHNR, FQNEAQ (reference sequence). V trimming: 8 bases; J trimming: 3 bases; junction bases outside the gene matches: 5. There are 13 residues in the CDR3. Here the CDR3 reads CASEGGGTDTQYF. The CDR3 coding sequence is TGTGCCAGCGAGGGCGGGGGAACAGATACGCAGTATTTT.